This T cell receptor (beta chain) is from a study of T cells after posttransplantation cyclophosphamide. Study results and limitations: Blood and skin or GI T cell repertoires showed limited TRB overlap. Recipient CMV seropositivity and CMV reactivation strongly tracked TRB clonality.

TCRdb keeps only in-frame clones here, not all; method: immunoSEQ multiplex PCR. The sample is made up of about 37,000 clones, none counted only once. This clone was seen many times. Its matching antigen is unknown. V lost 5 bases, J lost 6 bases, and 6 bases stayed unmatched. The CDR3 is made up of 14 amino acids. Germline V gives CDR1 SEHNR, CDR2 FQNEAQ (reference sequence). This clonotype was sampled from a young man in good health and a related stem cell transplant donor. The J gene is TRBJ1-1, the V gene TRBV7-9; 10 positions match TRBD1. Source material: PBMCs. The CDR3 bases are TGTGCCAGCAGCCGACAGGGGGCGGTTGCTGAAGCTTTCTTT. It translates to CASSRQGAVAEAFF.